This T cell receptor beta chain was captured in a study of shared clonotypes between healthy human individuals (dated by TCRdb to about 2020). About the investigation overall: Three men and two women, aged 18 to 49 years, made up the cohort. To estimate repertoire size and how much clonotypes are shared between individuals, the study performed deep sequencing of blood TCR repertoires from about five healthy adults. For each donor, CD4 naive and CD4 memory were each run on three plates, CD8 naive on two plates, and CD8 memory on one plate. Each donor's leukapheresis produced roughly between about 0.8 and 8.9 billion PBMCs. Different laboratories and diverse techniques were used to prepare libraries and sequence TCR repertoires, to increase sequencing depth and limit assay-specific biases. Beyond this particular receptor, the publication reports: Rarefaction of sorted-subset datasets indicated incomplete sequencing despite the large sequencing depth. Estimated clonotype richness was generally larger for naive than for memory subsets. Pairwise subsampling led to the expectation that sequencing depth would affect the degree of clonotype sharing among donors. Because the study included a small number of donors, the genetic and exposure-history diversity represented was limited. Only blood was sampled, and tissue TCR repertoires likely differ from those in blood. When a few donors were compared, the shared fraction of clonotypes was 5% to 6.5% for naive CD4, roughly 3.4% for naive CD8, 2.3% for memory CD4, and 0.4% for memory CD8. Clonotypes shared by all four sorted-subset donors showed higher generation probabilities than non-shared clonotypes.

Using the deep immunoSEQ assay, multiplex PCR amplified TCR CDR3 regions from genomic DNA. Extracted genomic DNA from each cell subset was spread evenly across all wells of several immunoSEQ 96-well plates, with each plate serving as a replicate. For sorted subsets, 200 to 250 ng genomic DNA, equal to approximately 30,000 T cell genomes, was loaded into each replicate PCR. The purified libraries were quantified using a Qubit 3.0 fluorometer, sized with a Bioanalyzer 2100, and then quantified again using the KAPA Library Quantification kit. Each immunoSEQ 96-well plate was sequenced on its own single-read 150-cycle Illumina NextSeq 550 flow cell. For the original study's pipeline: The immunoSEQ output contained only junctional sequences without quality scores, so filtering could not match that applied to full-length reads. Sequences were annotated with PyIR, a Python wrapper for IgBLAST v1.9, using IMGT germline references to assign V/J genes and CDR3. Reads with weak V/J assignments (E-value above 1e-6), missing CDR3, stop codons, out-of-frame junctions, or ambiguous translated residues were removed. A V3J clonotype was defined by an identical inferred V gene, J gene, and CDR3 amino acid sequence. The percentage overlap between two repertoires was calculated by dividing the number of shared unique clonotypes by the size of the smaller repertoire. Repertoire richness was assessed with RTK rarefaction, the Chao1 estimator, and Recon v2.1 estimates of unobserved clonotypes. OLGA was used to compute generation probabilities for all TCRbeta clonotypes that the gDNA method yielded from a handful of donors. Not all clones reach the TCRdb copy of this immuneACCESS table, which keeps in-frame sequences only. Checked studies attribute under half of the gap to unresolved V genes and leave the rest unexplained. The V and J calls and clone size come from that table; D and trimming were worked out from the DNA. Counted in this sample were 300,000 to 400,000 clones; 87% of them appeared once. 15% to 20% of the sample is held by the ten biggest clonotypes.

A remark on this clone: No cognate antigen has been identified for it. Nothing much larger sits one base from this clone, and base qualities are not available.

Donors were healthy HIV-negative adults with no recently reported acute infections or vaccinations. Only Caucasian adults living in Nashville, Tennessee, USA were represented among the donors. CD8 memory samples were composed of magnetically selected CD45RO+ cells combined with CCR7-negative CD45RA+ effector memory (TemRA) cells. After blood collection by leukapheresis, PBMCs were isolated using Ficoll-Histopaque density gradient centrifugation and then cryopreserved in the vapor phase of liquid nitrogen. Purity and quantity of every magnetically sorted T cell population were checked by analytical flow cytometry. Each sorted fraction had its genomic DNA isolated and then quantified by UV absorbance on a Nanodrop 2000c. The V and J ends are trimmed by 1 base and 2 bases, leaving 12 bases between them. The CDR3 measures 15 amino acids from cysteine to phenylalanine. The DNA shown is the 45-base CDR3, in frame from base 1. The germline V gene (reference sequence) provides CDR1 GTSNPN and CDR2 SVGIG.

Material: memory CD8+ T cells sorted from blood. Interpreted using the paper, the cell subset or site label stands for: CD45RO+ cells pooled with CCR7-negative TemRA cells. The chain joins TRBV30 to TRBJ2-1, with the D gene call left open. This receptor was identified in a man aged 18 to 29 in good health. The sequenced DNA: TGTGCCTGGAGTGGATACCCGACGACCTACAATGAGCAGTTCTTC. Translated, this is CAWSGYPTTYNEQFF.